Below, 8 T cell receptor beta chains from the same sample are listed, as sequenced in a study of blood T cell repertoires in COVID-19. Here immunoSEQ multiplex PCR was the method, and the copy in TCRdb shows in-frame clones only, minus some. Of 250,000 to 350,000 clones listed, 88% are singletons. Material for sequencing was PBMCs or T cells enriched from blood (not recorded which). The source is a woman aged 60-75 years in a cohort exposed to, infected with or recovered from COVID-19 (not recorded which).

This clone occurred once. The CDR3 here is CASRRDRTGEQYF. The CDR3 bases are TGTGCCAGCAGACGGGACAGAACGGGTGAGCAGTACTTC. V is TRBV6-5 and J is TRBJ2-7, with 7 bases lining up with TRBD1. Trimming removed 6 bases from V and 7 bases from J; junction bases left unmatched: 9. CDR3 length: 13 residues. The germline V gene has CDR1 MNHEY and CDR2 SVGAGI.

The J gene is TRBJ1-3, the V gene TRBV28, with unresolved D. The CDR3 has 13 residues. In germline, CDR1 is MDHEN, CDR2 SYDVKM. V was pared by 7 bases and J by 0 bases, with 7 bases between. The CDR3 nucleotides are TGTGCCAGCATAAGCCCCTCTGGAAACACCATATATTTT. Its translation: CASISPSGNTIYF.

The gene calls are TRBV27 and TRBJ2-3; TRBD2 matches 7 bases. The CDR3 is 14 amino acids. The V and J ends lost 5 bases and 11 bases, in that order; junction bases with no gene match: 13. The germline V gene encodes CDR1 MNHEY and CDR2 SMNVEV (reference sequence). The CDR3, as DNA: TGTGCCAGCAGTCCGGGACTACCTCGGGGCGGGCAGTATTTT. The encoded protein is CASSPGLPRGGQYF.

This chain uses TRBV7-2 with TRBJ2-7; 7 nucleotides line up with TRBD1. This CDR3 has 14 amino acids. The V and J ends lost 3 bases and 1 base, in that order; junction bases with no gene match: 3. Germline CDR1 SGHTA, CDR2 FQGNSA. The CDR3 region is CASSFQGESYEQYF. In nucleotides, the CDR3 is TGTGCCAGCAGCTTTCAGGGGGAATCCTACGAGCAGTACTTC.

The gene calls are TRBV28 and TRBJ1-6; no clear D. This CDR3 contains 15 residues. The germline V gene has CDR1 MDHEN and CDR2 SYDVKM. V was shortened by 3 bases and J by 7 bases, with 13 bases between the two germline ends. The CDR3 sequence is CASSFNNNVNSPLHF. CDR3 DNA sequence: TGTGCCAGCAGTTTTAACAACAATGTGAATTCACCCCTCCACTTT.

The chain recombines TRBV7-3 with TRBJ2-1, with 7 bases lining up with TRBD2. J gave up 5 bases and V 5 bases, and 9 bases lay outside the gene matches. Per germline, CDR1 SGHTA and CDR2 FQGTGA. The CDR3 loop spans 15 amino acids. The DNA for the CDR3 is TGTGCCAGCAGCCCTGGGGGGGGAGGGAACAATGAGCAGTTCTTC. This translates into CASSPGGGGNNEQFF.

The chain joins TRBV19 to TRBJ1-5; a weak D match, TRBD1 (5 bases). Trimming cost V 3 bases and J 1 base, with 7 bases left between them. CDR1 and CDR2 from the germline V gene are LNHDA and SQIVND (reference sequence). This CDR3 has 14 amino acids. CDR3 residues: CASSIPGSNQPQHF. For the CDR3, the DNA is TGTGCCAGTAGTATCCCAGGGAGCAATCAGCCCCAGCATTTT.

This sequence joins TRBV5-4 and TRBJ2-7; 12 bases line up with TRBD2. Trimming at V came to 3 bases and at J to 3 bases, leaving 7 bases not matched to a gene. The CDR3 contains 16 residues. Germline values: CDR1 SGHNT, CDR2 YYREEE (reference sequence). The CDR3 DNA reads TGTGCCAGCAGCTGGGGCCTAGCGGGAGGGAACTACGAGCAGTACTTC. Translating it yields CASSWGLAGGNYEQYF.